This TCR beta chain comes out of a study of blood T cell repertoires in COVID-19. The overall study: Specimens from acute and convalescent COVID-19 originated in the United States, Italy and Spain.

The CDR3 extends over 16 amino acids. Germline-derived CDR1 and CDR2 are SGDLS and YYNGEE. V gave up 4 bases and J gave up 9 bases; unmatched junction bases: 14. Assay used: immunoSEQ multiplex PCR; TCRdb lists only in-frame clones, some missing. Of around 120,000 clones in the sample, less than 95% are singletons; the top ten hold roughly 2%. The J gene is TRBJ2-1, the V gene TRBV9; 9 positions agree with TRBD2. The receptor was derived from a human donor with active COVID-19. The donor label of this sample is uncertain. The specimen was peripheral blood. The CDR3 nucleotides read TGTGCCAGCAGCCAAATAAGCGGGGGGCGCGGTAGTGAGCAGTTCTTC. This codes for CASSQISGGRGSEQFF. Full variable domain (missing parts from reference TRBV9 and TRBJ2-1): DSGVTQTPKHLITATGQRVTLRCSPRSGDLSVYWYQQSLDQGLQFLIQYYNGEERAKGNILERFSAQQFPDLHSELNLSSLELGDSALYFCASSQISGGRGSEQFFGPGTRLTVL.